Below are 25 T cell receptor beta chains sequenced from a single sample in a study of long-term antiretroviral therapy in people with HIV. With survey level as its setting, the immunoSEQ assay was v3.0. Sequencing used immunoSEQ multiplex PCR; TCRdb keeps in-frame clones, though not all of them. The repertoire has tens of thousands of clones, 84% of them found once; the top ten carry more than 15%. Sequenced material: unsorted PBMCs, taken 0.5 years before starting antiretroviral therapy. These receptor sequences come from a man aged 35-49 years with HIV.

This clone has more than one count but fewer than ten. The chain couples TRBV2 to TRBJ1-5; 7 bases agree with TRBD1. Germline V CDR1 and CDR2: SNHLY, FYNNEI. The CDR3 has 11 amino acids. With 7 bases clipped from V and 16 bases from J, the junction kept 10 bases outside the gene matches. The CDR3 protein is CASNGGTVNHF. DNA of the CDR3: TGTGCCAGCAACGGAGGGACAGTTAACCATTTT. The variable domain in full, completed from reference TRBV2 and TRBJ1-5, reads EPEVTQTPSHQVTQMGQEVILRCVPISNHLYFYWYRQILGQKVEFLVSFYNNEISEKSEIFDDQFSVERPDGSNFTLKIRSTKLEDSAMYFCASNGGTVNHFGDGTRLSIL.

The J gene is TRBJ1-4, the V gene TRBV18, with D maybe TRBD1 (5 bases). CDR3 length: 12 amino acids. Germline values: CDR1 KGHSH, CDR2 LQKENI. Trimming took 5 bases from V and 7 from J, leaving 8 bases between them. The CDR3 nucleotides are TGTGCCAGCTCATCCGGGGGTGAAAAACTGTTTTTT. The encoded protein is CASSSGGEKLFF.

This chain uses TRBV19 with TRBJ1-6, with 11 bases fitting TRBD1. Trimming removed 5 bases from V and 6 bases from J; junction bases left unmatched: 3. CDR3 length: 15 amino acids. Germline CDR1 reads LNHDA; CDR2 reads SQIVND (reference sequence). CDR3 in amino acids: CASSPGQGGNSPLHF. As DNA, the CDR3 is TGTGCCAGTAGTCCGGGACAGGGGGGTAATTCACCCCTCCACTTT. The full variable domain, in which reference TRBV19 and TRBJ1-6 provide the parts outside the CDR3, is DGGITQSPKYLFRKEGQNVTLSCEQNLNHDAMYWYRQDPGQGLRLIYYSQIVNDFQKGDIAEGYSVSREKKESFPLTVTSAQKNPTAFYLCASSPGQGGNSPLHFGNGTRLTVT.

This clone turned up a few times. V and J are TRBV7-9 and TRBJ1-3; TRBD1 is a possible D gene (5 bases). Germline V gives CDR1 SEHNR, CDR2 FQNEAQ (reference sequence). V lost 3 bases and J lost 9, with 21 bases in between. CDR3 length: 16 residues. The CDR3 loop is CASSLGERRRRGTIYF. The CDR3 DNA is TGTGCCAGCAGCTTGGGGGAACGTCGGCGAAGGGGCACCATATATTTT.

The table lists this clone with a few counts. The chain uses TRBV11-1 and TRBJ1-2; D is perhaps TRBD1 (5 bases). This CDR3 comprises 14 residues. Germline CDR1 and CDR2: SGHAT and FQDESV (reference sequence). Trimming stripped 2 bases from V and 7 bases from J, with 14 bases between. The CDR3 sequence: CASSLWDSGGGYTF. The CDR3 DNA sequence: TGTGCCAGCAGCTTATGGGACTCAGGAGGTGGCTACACCTTC.

This chain links TRBV9 with TRBJ1-5; D may be TRBD1 (5 bases). The CDR3 totals 14 residues. Deletions cut 4 bases from V and 0 bases from J, with 8 bases between. In germline, CDR1 is SGDLS, CDR2 YYNGEE. CDR3 sequence reads: CASSRGTSNQPQHF. The CDR3 DNA sequence: TGTGCCAGCAGCCGAGGGACTAGCAATCAGCCCCAGCATTTT. The full variable domain, in which reference TRBV9 and TRBJ1-5 provide the parts outside the CDR3, is DSGVTQTPKHLITATGQRVTLRCSPRSGDLSVYWYQQSLDQGLQFLIQYYNGEERAKGNILERFSAQQFPDLHSELNLSSLELGDSALYFCASSRGTSNQPQHFGDGTRLSIL.

The chain recombines TRBV6-1 with TRBJ2-7; either TRBD1 or TRBD2 may supply D (5 bases each). CDR3 length: 15 residues. V was cut by 8 bases and J by 3 bases, with 20 bases left in between. In germline, CDR1 is MNHNS, CDR2 SASEGT. Here the CDR3 reads CASFGRTAGNYEQYF. CDR3 in DNA: TGTGCCAGCTTTGGGAGAACGGCAGGGAACTACGAGCAGTACTTC.

The V call is TRBV5-1, the J call TRBJ2-2, with D hard to call. V was trimmed by 6 bases and J by 1 base, leaving 7 bases between them. CDR3 length equals 13 residues. Germline assignment: CDR1 SGHRS and CDR2 YFSETQ. The CDR3 DNA reads as TGCGCCAGCACCGACGGGAACACCGGGGAGCTGTTTTTT. Translating gives CASTDGNTGELFF.

The V call is TRBV25-1, the J call TRBJ1-4, with 7 bases aligning to TRBD1. The germline CDR1 and CDR2 sequences are MGHDK and SYGVNS. There are 15 residues in the CDR3. Trimming cost V 1 base and J 5 bases; bases outside gene matches: 4. CDR3 sequence reads: CASSEFQGVNEKLFF. DNA of the CDR3: TGTGCCAGCAGTGAATTTCAGGGGGTCAATGAAAAACTGTTTTTT.

The gene calls are TRBV2 and TRBJ2-1; no reliable D call. This CDR3 spans 11 amino acids. Trimming pared 5 bases from V and 9 bases from J, leaving 8 bases between. Germline loops: CDR1 SNHLY, CDR2 FYNNEI. CDR3 in amino acids: CASSPWAEQFF. The DNA of the CDR3 is TGTGCCAGCAGTCCCTGGGCTGAGCAGTTCTTC.

J is TRBJ2-7 and V is TRBV5-1, with D tentatively TRBD2 (5 bases). The length of the CDR3 is 15 residues. Germline V lookup: CDR1 SGHRS, CDR2 YFSETQ. Trimming removed 0 bases from V and 1 base from J, with 11 bases in between. CDR3 region: CASSLADGVSYEQYF. The CDR3 DNA is TGCGCCAGCAGCTTGGCCGACGGGGTTTCCTACGAGCAGTACTTC.

The rearrangement links TRBV28 to TRBJ2-7, with D unresolved. The CDR3 totals 13 residues. V gave up 3 bases and J gave up 1 base, with 7 bases separating them. Germline values: CDR1 MDHEN, CDR2 SYDVKM. The CDR3 DNA follows: TGTGCCAGCAGTTTTTCCAGGTCCTACGAGCAGTACTTC. This translates into CASSFSRSYEQYF.

V gene TRBV18 combines with J gene TRBJ1-5, with D hard to call. Germline lookup yields CDR1 KGHSH and CDR2 LQKENI. The CDR3 is made up of 15 amino acids. V lost 1 base, J lost 4 bases, and 11 bases lay in between. CDR3 DNA: TGTGCCAGCTCACCACTAGGCATCGGGAATCAGCCCCAGCATTTT. Its protein product is CASSPLGIGNQPQHF. Using reference TRBV18 and TRBJ1-5 for the parts outside the CDR3, the full variable domain is NAGVMQNPRHLVRRRGQEARLRCSPMKGHSHVYWYRQLPEEGLKFMVYLQKENIIDESGMPKERFSAEFPKEGPSILRIQQVVRGDSAAYFCASSPLGIGNQPQHFGDGTRLSIL.

The rearrangement links TRBV18 to TRBJ1-1, with unresolved D. This CDR3 region has 16 residues. Germline V gene data show CDR1 as KGHSH and CDR2 as LQKENI. Trimming shortened V by 2 bases and J by 0 bases, and 13 bases separated the two germline ends. Written as DNA, the CDR3 is TGTGCCAGCTCACCATCTCCCCCTTCTATGAACACTGAAGCTTTCTTT. It translates to CASSPSPPSMNTEAFF.

This sequence joins TRBV4-3 and TRBJ1-1, with a weak D call TRBD1 (5 bases). The V end was cut by 1 base, the J end by 0 bases, with 12 bases between. This CDR3 has 16 residues. CDR1 and CDR2 from the germline V gene are LGHNA and YSLEER. CDR3 residues: CASSQAWGEMNTEAFF. In DNA, the CDR3 is TGCGCCAGCAGCCAAGCCTGGGGGGAAATGAACACTGAAGCTTTCTTT.

The rearrangement links TRBV7-2 to TRBJ2-1; 9 nucleotides agree with TRBD1. The V and J ends lost 2 bases and 6 bases, in that order; junction bases with no gene match: 8. The CDR3 spans 16 residues. Germline values: CDR1 SGHTA, CDR2 FQGNSA. The CDR3 sequence: CASSLWGTGSGNEQFF. The DNA of the CDR3 is TGTGCCAGCAGCTTATGGGGGACAGGGTCGGGCAATGAGCAGTTCTTC.

This CDR3 reads CASSSPPRTGANTEAFF. The CDR3 bases are TGTGCCAGCAGTTCCCCCCCCAGGACAGGGGCGAACACTGAAGCTTTCTTT. This chain connects TRBV27 to TRBJ1-1, with 9 nucleotides matching TRBD1. There are 17 residues in the CDR3. CDR1 and CDR2 (germline): MNHEY, SMNVEV (reference sequence). After removal of 4 bases from V and 1 base from J, the junction contained 10 bases not matched to a gene.

The V call is TRBV19, the J call TRBJ2-7; D is undetermined. There are 13 residues in the CDR3. The ends were cut back, 4 bases at V and 1 base at J, with 8 bases in the middle. Germline V gives CDR1 LNHDA, CDR2 SQIVND (reference sequence). CDR3 sequence: CASSTQFSYEQYF. The CDR3 bases are TGTGCCAGTAGTACACAGTTTTCCTACGAGCAGTACTTC.

The CDR3 DNA reads TGTGCCAGCAGCCCTGGGGGGAGAACTATGAACACTGAAGCTTTCTTT. Its protein product is CASSPGGRTMNTEAFF. The chain joins TRBV7-2 to TRBJ1-1; tentatively, D is TRBD1 (5 bases). The length of the CDR3 is 16 residues. Germline V gives CDR1 SGHTA, CDR2 FQGNSA. Trimming removed 5 bases from V and 0 bases from J, with 16 bases in between.

This chain uses TRBV9 with TRBJ1-1; no clear D. CDR3 size: 18 residues. Germline assignment: CDR1 SGDLS and CDR2 YYNGEE. Trimming took off 4 bases at V and 2 bases at J, with 24 bases between the two ends. CDR3 DNA sequence: TGTGCCAGCAGCCACCCAATTGAGGGCACAGACCCAAACACTGAAGCTTTCTTT. Its protein is CASSHPIEGTDPNTEAFF.

This chain uses TRBV21-1 with TRBJ1-2. TRBV21-1 has pseudogene status. The CDR3 is made up of 16 amino acids. The CDR3 here is CASSKLHPRGSYGYTF. DNA for the CDR3: TGTGCCAGCAGCAAACTCCACCCGAGGGGCAGCTATGGCTACACCTTC.

Only one count was recorded for this clone. The chain has TRBV6-5 and TRBJ1-4, with no clear D. CDR3 length: 15 amino acids. The V gene's germline CDR1 is MNHEY and CDR2 SVGAGI. The germline V and J ends were trimmed by 11 bases and 1 base, with 17 bases remaining between them. This chain's CDR3 is CASRVGMGTNEKLFF. CDR3 nucleotides: TGTGCCTCACGAGTGGGGATGGGAACTAATGAAAAACTGTTTTTT.

The CDR3 region has the DNA TGTGCCAGCAGCCCGGGACCCGGAGGGTTCGCTGGGGCCAACGTCCTGACTTTC. Translating gives CASSPGPGGFAGANVLTF. This sequence joins TRBV9 and TRBJ2-6; D possibly corresponds to TRBD2 (6 bases). The CDR3 has 18 residues. V dropped 4 bases and J dropped 2 bases, with 19 bases sitting between them. Germline V gives CDR1 SGDLS, CDR2 YYNGEE.

This chain links TRBV10-3 with TRBJ2-7; no reliable D call. V gave up 2 bases and J gave up 6 bases, with 17 bases separating them. The CDR3 runs 15 residues. Germline CDR1 is ENHRY and CDR2 is SYGVKD. CDR3: CAISERAAAVGEQYF. The CDR3 bases are TGTGCCATCAGTGAGAGGGCCGCCGCGGTGGGCGAGCAGTACTTC.

The chain combines TRBV5-1 with TRBJ2-5; D not certain. The CDR3 totals 16 residues. The ends were cut back, 0 bases at V and 2 bases at J, with 14 bases in the middle. Germline CDR1 reads SGHRS; CDR2 reads YFSETQ. CDR3 nucleotide sequence: TGCGCCAGCAGCTTGGACGGCTGGGCGATACAAGAGACCCAGTACTTC. This sequence encodes CASSLDGWAIQETQYF.